The 30 T cell receptor beta chains presented below share a single source sample, sequenced in a study of T cell repertoires in cytomegalovirus infection. One entry per CDR3 protein results from TCRdb running MiXCR on the reads. The data hold roughly 920,000 distinct CDR3 sequences, with 30% to 40% observed a single time. These receptors have no identified antigens. Here the sequenced sample was cultured CD8+ T cells from PBMCs, taken from culture after CMV antigen stimulation. The receptors shown here come from a human donor in good health (CMV status not recorded). Some clones in this sample may be carry-over from other donors' samples.

V gene TRBV6-6 combines with J gene TRBJ2-7; no clear D gene. This CDR3 has 12 amino acids. The germline V and J ends were trimmed by 10 bases and 7 bases, with 17 bases remaining between them. CDR1 MNHNY and CDR2 SVGAGI come from the germline V gene (reference sequence). CDR3 nucleotide sequence: TGTGCCACCGCCCAGACCCCCCGAGAGCAGTACTTC. It codes for CATAQTPREQYF.

This chain links TRBV5-1 with TRBJ2-1, with a possible D match to TRBD1 (6 bases). The CDR3 has 17 residues. Trimming cost V 0 bases and J 1 base, with 14 bases left between them. Germline V lookup: CDR1 SGHRS, CDR2 YFSETQ. CDR3 residues: CASSLAPQGPSYNEQFF. The CDR3 DNA reads TGCGCCAGCAGCTTGGCCCCACAGGGACCTTCCTACAATGAGCAGTTCTTC. The whole variable domain, remainder taken from reference TRBV5-1 and TRBJ2-1, is KAGVTQTPRYLIKTRGQQVTLSCSPISGHRSVSWYQQTPGQGLQFLFEYFSETQRNKGNFPGRFSGRQFSNSRSEMNVSTLELGDSALYLCASSLAPQGPSYNEQFFGPGTRLTVL.

This clonotype was seen many times. This chain connects TRBV7-2 to TRBJ2-7; 9 nucleotides align to TRBD2. Germline values: CDR1 SGHTA, CDR2 FQGNSA. The CDR3 spans 18 residues. The V gene end was trimmed by 2 bases and the J gene end by 0 bases; junction bases not matched to a gene: 11. CDR3 sequence: CASSLSGLAGQLSYEQYF. CDR3 coding DNA: TGTGCCAGCAGCTTATCGGGTCTAGCGGGGCAACTCTCCTACGAGCAGTACTTC. The full variable domain, its missing parts supplied by reference TRBV7-2 and TRBJ2-7, is GAGVSQSPSNKVTEKGKDVELRCDPISGHTALYWYRQSLGQGLEFLIYFQGNSAPDKSGLPSDRFSAERTGGSVSTLTIQRTQQEDSAVYLCASSLSGLAGQLSYEQYFGPGTRLTVT.

This clonotype was picked up a small number of times. The J gene is TRBJ2-6, the V gene TRBV7-9; tentatively, D is TRBD2 (5 bases). This CDR3 contains 17 residues. V lost 8 bases, J lost 0 bases, and 17 bases lay in between. Germline V gives CDR1 SEHNR, CDR2 FQNEAQ (reference sequence). The CDR3 DNA reads as TGTGCCAGCTGGAAAGGACTCCTTGGCTCTGGGGCCAACGTCCTGACTTTC. Encoded protein: CASWKGLLGSGANVLTF.

The chain recombines TRBV12-3 or TRBV12-4 with TRBJ2-5; the D gene is possibly TRBD1 (6 bases). The V gene lost 4 bases and the J gene lost 5 bases, with 17 bases spanning the gap. This CDR3 is 15 amino acids long. CDR3 DNA: TGTGCCAGCAGTTACGGGACATCCCGGTTCGAGACCCAGTACTTC. It translates to CASSYGTSRFETQYF.

The table lists this clonotype with many counts. The chain has TRBV7-8 and TRBJ1-2; 10 bases map to TRBD1. With 6 bases clipped from V and 7 bases from J, the junction kept 8 bases outside the gene matches. The CDR3 runs to 14 residues. Germline V gene data show CDR1 as SGHVS and CDR2 as FQNEAQ. In DNA, the CDR3 is TGTGCCAGCAGACACCCGGGACAGGGGCCTGGCTACACCTTC. Protein sequence: CASRHPGQGPGYTF.

The rearrangement joins TRBV19 to TRBJ1-5, with D perhaps TRBD1 (5 bases). CDR1 is LNHDA, CDR2 SQIVND, per germline (reference sequence). The V gene lost 7 bases and the J gene lost 0 bases, with 13 bases spanning the gap. The length of the CDR3 is 15 residues. The CDR3: CASIYRWNSNQPQHF. CDR3 in DNA: TGTGCCAGTATTTACAGGTGGAATAGCAATCAGCCCCAGCATTTT.

The chain joins TRBV6-2 or TRBV6-3 to TRBJ2-7; TRBD2 is a possible D gene (6 bases). Between the trimmed V and J ends, which lost 2 bases and 2 bases, there was a span of 13 bases. The CDR3 is 15 amino acids. Germline V CDR1 and CDR2: MNHEY, SVGEGT. As DNA, the CDR3 is TGTGCCAGCAGTTACCCCCCAGGGACTCCCTACGAGCAGTACGTC. It encodes CASSYPPGTPYEQYV.

This clonotype was seen repeatedly, ten times or more. This chain connects TRBV11-1 to TRBJ1-1; D might be TRBD1 (5 bases). This CDR3 region has 15 residues. V lost 5 bases and J 3 bases, leaving 16 bases between the germline ends. Germline CDR1 and CDR2: SGHAT and FQDESV (reference sequence). CDR3 DNA sequence: TGTGCCAGCAGCGCCGTTCCCGGGGGGTACACTGAAGCTTTCTTT. Residues: CASSAVPGGYTEAFF.

This clonotype turned up a few times. The chain has TRBV4-1 and TRBJ2-3, with 11 bases fitting TRBD2. V dropped 0 bases and J dropped 8; count of bases not matched to a gene: 10. The CDR3 spans 17 residues. The V gene's germline CDR1 is MGHRA and CDR2 YSYEKL. The CDR3 is CASSQDGLAGGWGTQYF. The CDR3 DNA is TGCGCCAGCAGCCAAGATGGGCTAGCGGGGGGATGGGGTACGCAGTATTTT.

The rearrangement uses TRBV12-3 or TRBV12-4 and TRBJ2-5, with D possibly TRBD2 on 5 matching bases. The CDR3 loop spans 14 amino acids. Trimming cost V 3 bases and J 7 bases, with 15 bases left between them. The CDR3 loop reads CASSLTEDPGTQYF. The CDR3, as DNA: TGTGCCAGCAGTTTGACGGAGGATCCCGGGACCCAGTACTTC.

The chain links TRBV7-6 to TRBJ2-3; 11 bases align to TRBD2. Germline CDR1 and CDR2: SGHVS and FNYEAQ. This CDR3 has 18 amino acids. V dropped 5 bases and J dropped 4; count of bases not matched to a gene: 14. The chain's CDR3 is CASSLIGPSGGSADTQYF. In DNA, the CDR3 is TGTGCCAGCAGCCTTATCGGTCCTAGCGGGGGGTCCGCAGATACGCAGTATTTT.

The V gene is TRBV6-2 or TRBV6-3, the J gene TRBJ2-1; 8 nucleotides agree with TRBD2. Germline CDR1 is MNHEY and CDR2 is SVGEGT. The V segment lost 10 bases and the J segment 0 bases; nucleotides outside the gene matches: 8. The CDR3 loop spans 15 amino acids. CDR3 loop: CATRRRGDSYNEQFF. The CDR3 bases are TGTGCCACCCGGAGGCGGGGGGACTCCTACAATGAGCAGTTCTTC.

The chain couples TRBV6-5 to TRBJ2-3; no reliable D call. CDR1 and CDR2 (germline): MNHEY, SVGAGI. The ends were cut back, 8 bases at V and 2 bases at J, with 20 bases in the middle. The CDR3 covers 16 residues. CDR3 in DNA: TGTGCCAGCGCGACCCGCCAGCGACTCAACACAGATACGCAGTATTTT. Residues: CASATRQRLNTDTQYF.

In this sample, this clonotype turned up a few times. This chain joins TRBV7-3 and TRBJ2-1, with D unclear. CDR1 is SGHTA, CDR2 FQGTGA, per germline. The CDR3 consists of 13 residues. V was shortened by 2 bases and J by 8 bases, with 10 bases between the two germline ends. Here the CDR3 DNA reads TGTGCCAGCAGCTTACGTAGTTCCCATGAGCAGTTCTTC. It codes for CASSLRSSHEQFF. The full variable domain, in which reference TRBV7-3 and TRBJ2-1 provide the parts outside the CDR3, is GAGVSQTPSNKVTEKGKYVELRCDPISGHTALYWYRQSLGQGPEFLIYFQGTGAADDSGLPNDRFFAVRPEGSVSTLKIQRTERGDSAVYLCASSLRSSHEQFFGPGTRLTVL.

The chain combines TRBV6-1 with TRBJ2-1, with a possible D match to TRBD2 (6 bases). The CDR3 contains 16 residues. Germline CDR1 reads MNHNS; CDR2 reads SASEGT. With 0 bases removed from V and 7 bases from J, the gap between germline ends came to 16 bases. The CDR3 region has the DNA TGTGCCAGCAGTGAAGCGCGTGTCCCGGGGGATAATGAGCAGTTCTTC. This codes for CASSEARVPGDNEQFF.

CDR3: CATGTRKAEQFF. In DNA, the CDR3 is TGTGCCACCGGGACTAGGAAGGCTGAGCAGTTCTTC. V gene TRBV6-2 or TRBV6-3 combines with J gene TRBJ2-1; TRBD2 agrees at 8 bases. This CDR3 is built from 12 residues. V was pared by 10 bases and J by 9 bases, with 8 bases of the junction left unmatched. Germline CDR1 MNHEY, CDR2 SVGEGT.

V gene TRBV27 combines with J gene TRBJ1-1; D is uncertain. The germline CDR1 and CDR2 sequences are MNHEY and SMNVEV (reference sequence). V was shortened by 9 bases and J by 1 base, with 9 bases between the two germline ends. CDR3 length equals 12 residues. This chain's CDR3 is CASGRPNTEAFF. DNA for the CDR3: TGTGCCAGTGGACGGCCGAACACTGAAGCTTTCTTT.

The rearrangement uses TRBV6-5 and TRBJ1-1, with D maybe TRBD1 (5 bases). The CDR3 loop spans 17 amino acids. Germline lookup yields CDR1 MNHEY and CDR2 SVGAGI. V gave up 3 bases and J gave up 5 bases, with 22 bases separating them. CDR3 protein: CASSYSGGEYTTTEAFF. The CDR3 coding sequence is TGTGCCAGCAGTTATTCCGGGGGAGAGTATACAACTACTGAAGCTTTCTTT.

Only a few counts were recorded for this clonotype. The J gene is TRBJ1-4, the V gene TRBV9; 8 bases are a match to TRBD1. CDR3 length equals 16 residues. The germline gives CDR1 SGDLS, CDR2 YYNGEE. The V and J ends lost 4 bases and 7 bases, in that order; junction bases with no gene match: 12. The CDR3 DNA reads as TGTGCCAGCAGCACAGGACAGGGAGGTTTTGGTGAAAAACTGTTTTTT. Translating gives CASSTGQGGFGEKLFF.

In this sample, this clonotype turned up many times. The CDR3 is CASSQEPGPTNTGELFF. The CDR3 coding sequence is TGCGCCAGCAGCCAAGAGCCAGGGCCAACGAACACCGGGGAGCTGTTTTTT. The chain is built from TRBV4-3 and TRBJ2-2, with D maybe TRBD1 (5 bases). The CDR3 contains 17 residues. V dropped 0 bases and J dropped 0 bases, with 11 bases sitting between them. Germline loops: CDR1 LGHNA, CDR2 YSLEER.

This rearrangement joins TRBV13 to TRBJ2-3; the D is unclear. CDR1 PRHDT and CDR2 FYEKMQ come from the germline V gene (reference sequence). Trimming pared 6 bases from V and 5 bases from J, leaving 12 bases between. This CDR3 has 13 amino acids. The CDR3: CASSAAVGDTQYF. CDR3 DNA sequence: TGTGCCAGCAGTGCCGCGGTAGGAGATACGCAGTATTTT. The full variable domain, with the rest looked up from reference TRBV13 and TRBJ2-3, is AAGVIQSPRHLIKEKRETATLKCYPIPRHDTVYWYQQGPGQDPQFLISFYEKMQSDKGSIPDRFSAQQFSDYHSELNMSSLELGDSALYFCASSAAVGDTQYFGPGTRLTVL.

This clonotype was picked up many times. The rearrangement joins TRBV7-8 to TRBJ1-2; D is uncertain. This CDR3 comprises 12 residues. CDR1 is SGHVS and CDR2 is FQNEAQ in the germline V gene. V lost 3 bases to trimming and J lost 3 bases, with 5 bases between them. The DNA for the CDR3 is TGTGCCAGCAGCTTCGGGGACTATGGCTACACCTTC. Encoded protein: CASSFGDYGYTF.

Only a few counts were recorded for this clonotype. The chain employs TRBV12-3 or TRBV12-4 and TRBJ1-2, with a tentative D call TRBD1 (5 bases). V gave up 5 bases and J gave up 6 bases, with 7 bases separating them. This CDR3 is 11 amino acids long. In nucleotides, the CDR3 is TGTGCCAGCAGTCCAGGGAATGGCTACACCTTC. It is translated as CASSPGNGYTF.

The rearrangement joins TRBV7-2 to TRBJ1-5; TRBD1 aligns across 7 bases. Germline assignment: CDR1 SGHTA and CDR2 FQGNSA. The CDR3 runs 17 residues. Unmatched junction bases numbered 13, after V lost 2 bases and J lost 6 bases. The CDR3 DNA sequence: TGTGCCAGCAGCTTAAAGTATGGCAGGGGGGACAGTCAGCCCCAGCATTTT. Encoded protein: CASSLKYGRGDSQPQHF.

This clonotype came up a few times. The DNA of the CDR3 is TGTGCCAGCAGCCCCGACATCCCAACTAGCACAGATACGCAGTATTTT. It codes for CASSPDIPTSTDTQYF. This chain joins TRBV5-6 and TRBJ2-3; D uncertain. This CDR3 is built from 16 residues. Germline-derived CDR1 and CDR2 are SGHDT and YYEEEE. V was pared by 4 bases and J by 0 bases, with 15 bases between.

This clonotype appeared many times. The chain links TRBV7-8 to TRBJ2-5; unclear D gene. V dropped 4 bases and J dropped 5 bases, with 11 bases sitting between them. The length of the CDR3 is 13 residues. Germline CDR1 SGHVS, CDR2 FQNEAQ. CDR3 protein: CASSSLGVETQYF. In DNA form, the CDR3 reads TGTGCCAGCAGCTCTCTAGGCGTGGAGACCCAGTACTTC.

This sequence joins TRBV12-3 or TRBV12-4 and TRBJ2-7; no firm D call. The CDR3 has 17 amino acids. V was clipped by 3 bases and J by 2 bases, with 20 bases between them. The chain's CDR3 is CASSFGENGGYAYEQYF. DNA for the CDR3: TGTGCCAGCAGTTTTGGGGAAAATGGCGGTTACGCCTACGAGCAGTACTTC.

V usage is TRBV10-2 and J usage is TRBJ2-7; D possibly corresponds to TRBD2 (6 bases). From germline, CDR1 is WSHSY and CDR2 SAAADI. Trimming left V 6 bases short and J 4 bases short, with 10 bases between. The CDR3 sequence is 12 residues long. CDR3 amino acids: CASREGLYEQYF. The DNA for the CDR3 is TGCGCCAGCAGGGAGGGGCTTTACGAGCAGTACTTC.

This chain connects TRBV7-9 to TRBJ2-1, with TRBD1 matching over 7 bases. Germline CDR1 SEHNR, CDR2 FQNEAQ (reference sequence). V shed 6 bases and J 1 base; nucleotides not matched to a gene: 9. This CDR3 has 16 amino acids. The CDR3 sequence: CASSPGTGASYNEQFF. CDR3 DNA sequence: TGTGCCAGCAGTCCCGGTACAGGGGCTTCCTACAATGAGCAGTTCTTC. Filled out from reference TRBV7-9 and TRBJ2-1, the complete variable domain reads DTGVSQNPRHKITKRGQNVTFRCDPISEHNRLYWYRQTLGQGPEFLTYFQNEAQLEKSRLLSDRFSAERPKGSFSTLEIQRTEQGDSAMYLCASSPGTGASYNEQFFGPGTRLTVL.